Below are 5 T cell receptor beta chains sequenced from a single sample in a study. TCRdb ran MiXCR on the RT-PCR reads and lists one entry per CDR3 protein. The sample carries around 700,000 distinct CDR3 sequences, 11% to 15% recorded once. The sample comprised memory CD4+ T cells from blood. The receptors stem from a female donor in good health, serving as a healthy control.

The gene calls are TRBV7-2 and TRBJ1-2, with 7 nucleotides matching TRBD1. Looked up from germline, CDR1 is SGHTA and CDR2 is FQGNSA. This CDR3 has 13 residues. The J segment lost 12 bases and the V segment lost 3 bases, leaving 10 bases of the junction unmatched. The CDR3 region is CASSLALTGKDTF. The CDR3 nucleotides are TGTGCCAGCAGCTTGGCCTTGACAGGGAAGGACACCTTC.

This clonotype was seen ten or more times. CDR3 in amino acids: CSVEGLRRETQYF. In DNA form, the CDR3 reads TGCAGCGTAGAGGGTCTTCGGAGGGAGACCCAGTACTTC. The rearrangement uses TRBV29-1 and TRBJ2-5, with a possible D match to TRBD2 (5 bases). CDR3 size: 13 residues. The germline CDR1 and CDR2 sequences are SQVTM and ANQGSEA. Trimming cost V 6 bases and J 5 bases, with 16 bases left between them.

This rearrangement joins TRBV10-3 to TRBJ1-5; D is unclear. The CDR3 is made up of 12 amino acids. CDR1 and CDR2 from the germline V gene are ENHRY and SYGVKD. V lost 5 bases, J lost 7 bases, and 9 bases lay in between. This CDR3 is CAISSGVQPQHF. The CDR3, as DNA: TGTGCCATCAGTTCCGGAGTACAGCCCCAGCATTTT.

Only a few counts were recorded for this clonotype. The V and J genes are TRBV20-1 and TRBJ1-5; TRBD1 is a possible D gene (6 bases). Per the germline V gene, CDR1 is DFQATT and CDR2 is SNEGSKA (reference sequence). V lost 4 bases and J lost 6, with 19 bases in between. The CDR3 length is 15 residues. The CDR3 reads CSANTGTQVSQPQHF. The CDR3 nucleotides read TGCAGTGCTAATACCGGGACACAAGTGAGTCAGCCCCAGCATTTT.

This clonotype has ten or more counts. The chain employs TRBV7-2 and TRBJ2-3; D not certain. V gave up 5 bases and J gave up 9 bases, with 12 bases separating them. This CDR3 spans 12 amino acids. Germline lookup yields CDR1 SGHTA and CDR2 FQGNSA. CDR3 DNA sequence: TGTGCCAGCAGCGCGTACGGTGAGACGCAGTATTTT. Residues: CASSAYGETQYF. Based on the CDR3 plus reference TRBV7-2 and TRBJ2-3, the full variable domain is GAGVSQSPSNKVTEKGKDVELRCDPISGHTALYWYRQSLGQGLEFLIYFQGNSAPDKSGLPSDRFSAERTGGSVSTLTIQRTQQEDSAVYLCASSAYGETQYFGPGTRLTVL.